A selection of T cell receptor beta chains follows, all from one sample in a study of blood T cell repertoires in COVID-19. Here immunoSEQ multiplex PCR was the method, and the copy in TCRdb shows in-frame clones only, minus some. The data contain about 440,000 clones, 90% of them singletons. The sample taken for sequencing was PBMCs or T cells enriched from blood (not recorded which). The receptors come from a man aged 18 to 30 who had recovered from COVID-19. The CDR3 runs from the conserved cysteine through the conserved F or W. A D gene is named only where the DNA matches it firmly. Expanded clones are given a class, and other clones once, few, many or no size at all.

v_gene: TRBV23-1
d_gene: TRBD1
j_gene: TRBJ1-5
abundance: NA
CDR3aa: CASNSRGGNRGGSNQPQHF
CDR3nt: TGCGCCAGCAACTCAAGAGGGGGCAACAGGGGAGGTAGCAATCAGCCCCAGCATTTT

v_gene: TRBV3-1/TRBV3-2
d_gene: NA
j_gene: TRBJ1-2
abundance: few
CDR3aa: CASSQITGRFGYTF
CDR3nt: TGTGCCAGCAGCCAAATTACAGGGCGATTTGGCTACACCTTC

v_gene: TRBV19
d_gene: NA
j_gene: TRBJ1-6
abundance: NA
CDR3aa: CASSPAGVVSPLHF
CDR3nt: TGTGCCAGTAGTCCGGCGGGTGTGGTTTCACCCCTCCACTTT

v_gene: TRBV9
d_gene: TRBD1
j_gene: TRBJ2-3
abundance: NA
CDR3aa: CASSVTTGSLTDTQYF
CDR3nt: TGTGCCAGCAGCGTTACGACAGGGTCTTTAACAGATACGCAGTATTTT

v_gene: TRBV2
d_gene: TRBD1
j_gene: TRBJ2-3
abundance: once
CDR3aa: CASSAEQGSTDTQYF
CDR3nt: TGTGCCAGCAGTGCTGAACAGGGGAGCACAGATACGCAGTATTTT

v_gene: TRBV18
d_gene: TRBD1
j_gene: TRBJ1-3
abundance: NA
CDR3aa: CASSQGTGGGNTIYF
CDR3nt: TGTGCCAGCTCTCAAGGGACAGGGGGCGGAAACACCATATATTTT

v_gene: TRBV3-1/TRBV3-2
d_gene: TRBD1
j_gene: TRBJ1-2
abundance: NA
CDR3aa: CASSPTGWGYTF
CDR3nt: TGTGCCAGCAGCCCGACAGGGTGGGGCTACACCTTC

v_gene: TRBV7-9
d_gene: TRBD1
j_gene: TRBJ1-2
abundance: NA
CDR3aa: CASSPGQGAPNYGYTF
CDR3nt: TGTGCCAGCAGCCCGGGACAGGGGGCCCCTAACTATGGCTACACCTTC

v_gene: TRBV5-4
d_gene: NA
j_gene: TRBJ1-2
abundance: NA
CDR3aa: CASSAQTEDYGYTF
CDR3nt: TGTGCCAGCAGCGCCCAGACAGAGGACTATGGCTACACCTTC

v_gene: TRBV6-5
d_gene: NA
j_gene: TRBJ1-6
abundance: NA
CDR3aa: CASSYSDIRNSPLHF
CDR3nt: TGTGCCAGCAGTTATTCGGACATCCGAAATTCACCCCTCCACTTT

v_gene: TRBV14
d_gene: NA
j_gene: TRBJ2-3
abundance: NA
CDR3aa: CASSLQITDTQYF
CDR3nt: TGTGCCAGCAGCCTACAGATAACAGATACGCAGTATTTT

v_gene: TRBV15
d_gene: NA
j_gene: TRBJ1-1
abundance: NA
CDR3aa: CATSVRRDTEAFF
CDR3nt: TGTGCCACCAGCGTTCGTCGGGACACTGAAGCTTTCTTT

v_gene: TRBV30
d_gene: TRBD2
j_gene: TRBJ2-7
abundance: NA
CDR3aa: CAWSGGLAGLYEQYF
CDR3nt: TGTGCCTGGAGTGGCGGTCTAGCGGGACTCTACGAGCAGTACTTC

v_gene: TRBV29-1
d_gene: TRBD1
j_gene: TRBJ1-1
abundance: NA
CDR3aa: CSARTGAGNTEAFF
CDR3nt: TGCAGCGCACGGACAGGGGCAGGGAACACTGAAGCTTTCTTT

v_gene: TRBV6-1
d_gene: TRBD2
j_gene: TRBJ2-1
abundance: NA
CDR3aa: CASSDGTSGNEQFF
CDR3nt: TGTGCCAGCAGTGACGGGACTAGCGGTAATGAGCAGTTCTTC

v_gene: TRBV7-3
d_gene: TRBD1
j_gene: TRBJ1-1
abundance: NA
CDR3aa: CASSLTPGQHTEAFF
CDR3nt: TGTGCCAGCAGCTTAACCCCGGGACAGCACACTGAAGCTTTCTTT

v_gene: TRBV5-6
d_gene: NA
j_gene: TRBJ1-6
abundance: NA
CDR3aa: CASSYLDQSSYNSPLHF
CDR3nt: TGTGCCAGCAGCTATCTAGACCAGAGCTCCTATAATTCACCCCTCCACTTT

v_gene: TRBV19
d_gene: NA
j_gene: TRBJ1-2
abundance: NA
CDR3aa: CASSISTANYGYTF
CDR3nt: TGTGCCAGTAGTATATCAACAGCTAACTATGGCTACACCTTC

v_gene: TRBV6-1
d_gene: NA
j_gene: TRBJ1-1
abundance: NA
CDR3aa: CASSDQGRLLFTEAFF
CDR3nt: TGTGCCAGCAGTGACCAGGGGCGGTTGCTATTCACTGAAGCTTTCTTT

v_gene: TRBV5-1
d_gene: NA
j_gene: TRBJ2-1
abundance: NA
CDR3aa: CASSLAGNEQFF
CDR3nt: TGCGCCAGCAGCTTGGCAGGGAATGAGCAGTTCTTC

v_gene: TRBV4-1
d_gene: NA
j_gene: TRBJ1-5
abundance: NA
CDR3aa: CASSQEDRYGQPQHF
CDR3nt: TGCGCCAGCAGCCAAGAAGACAGGTACGGTCAGCCCCAGCATTTT

v_gene: TRBV6-6
d_gene: NA
j_gene: TRBJ1-1
abundance: NA
CDR3aa: CASSTGVEIGVLVRYTEAFF
CDR3nt: TGTGCCAGCAGCACTGGCGTCGAAATAGGGGTTCTCGTGAGGTACACTGAAGCTTTCTTT

v_gene: TRBV19
d_gene: NA
j_gene: TRBJ1-1
abundance: once
CDR3aa: CASSPNGQLNTEAFF
CDR3nt: TGCGCCAGTAGTCCAAATGGGCAGTTGAACACTGAAGCTTTCTTT

v_gene: TRBV5-4
d_gene: TRBD1
j_gene: TRBJ2-5
abundance: NA
CDR3aa: CASSPGGVETQYF
CDR3nt: TGTGCCAGCAGCCCAGGGGGCGTAGAGACCCAGTACTTC

v_gene: TRBV10-1
d_gene: TRBD1
j_gene: TRBJ1-4
abundance: NA
CDR3aa: CASSDSKGQLKDGEKLFF
CDR3nt: TGCGCCAGCAGTGATTCGAAGGGACAGTTAAAGGATGGTGAAAAACTGTTTTTT

v_gene: TRBV9
d_gene: NA
j_gene: TRBJ1-2
abundance: few
CDR3aa: CASSPRARRSNYGYTF
CDR3nt: TGTGCCAGCAGCCCCCGGGCAAGGAGGTCTAACTATGGCTACACCTTC

v_gene: TRBV7-6
d_gene: TRBD1
j_gene: TRBJ2-2
abundance: few
CDR3aa: CASSLRQGGTGELFF
CDR3nt: TGTGCCAGCAGCTTAAGACAGGGGGGGACCGGGGAGCTGTTTTTT

v_gene: TRBV3-1/TRBV3-2
d_gene: TRBD1
j_gene: TRBJ1-1
abundance: NA
CDR3aa: CASSQRGGSMNTEAFF
CDR3nt: TGTGCCAGCAGCCAAAGAGGGGGCTCAATGAACACTGAAGCTTTCTTT

v_gene: TRBV15
d_gene: TRBD1
j_gene: TRBJ1-5
abundance: once
CDR3aa: CATSPGTGGWQPQHF
CDR3nt: TGTGCCACCAGTCCCGGGACAGGGGGCTGGCAGCCCCAGCATTTT

v_gene: TRBV9
d_gene: TRBD1
j_gene: TRBJ1-2
abundance: NA
CDR3aa: CASSVDRGTAGYTF
CDR3nt: TGTGCCAGCAGCGTGGACAGGGGCACGGCTGGCTACACCTTC

v_gene: TRBV15
d_gene: NA
j_gene: TRBJ1-5
abundance: NA
CDR3aa: CATSRDPGTDQPQHF
CDR3nt: TGTGCCACCAGCAGAGATCCGGGTACCGATCAGCCCCAGCATTTT

v_gene: TRBV12-5
d_gene: TRBD1
j_gene: TRBJ1-5
abundance: NA
CDR3aa: CASGLVAWGQGSPSQPQHF
CDR3nt: TGTGCTAGTGGTTTGGTAGCTTGGGGACAGGGTAGCCCAAGTCAGCCCCAGCATTTT

v_gene: TRBV6-5
d_gene: TRBD1
j_gene: TRBJ2-3
abundance: NA
CDR3aa: CASRRQGRTDTQYF
CDR3nt: TGTGCCAGCAGGAGACAGGGGCGCACAGATACGCAGTATTTT

v_gene: TRBV11-2
d_gene: TRBD2
j_gene: TRBJ2-5
abundance: few
CDR3aa: CASSPYGGGETQYF
CDR3nt: TGTGCCAGCAGCCCCTATGGGGGGGGAGAGACCCAGTACTTC

v_gene: TRBV29-1
d_gene: NA
j_gene: TRBJ1-5
abundance: few
CDR3aa: CSAGGANQPQHF
CDR3nt: TGCAGCGCTGGGGGGGCGAATCAGCCCCAGCATTTT

v_gene: TRBV7-8
d_gene: TRBD1
j_gene: TRBJ1-4
abundance: NA
CDR3aa: CASSPRTGGNEKLFF
CDR3nt: TGTGCCAGCAGCCCCAGGACAGGGGGTAATGAAAAACTGTTTTTT

v_gene: TRBV11-1
d_gene: TRBD1
j_gene: TRBJ2-7
abundance: NA
CDR3aa: CASSLQDRWHEQYF
CDR3nt: TGTGCCAGCAGCTTACAGGACAGGTGGCACGAGCAGTACTTC

v_gene: TRBV5-1
d_gene: NA
j_gene: TRBJ2-7
abundance: NA
CDR3aa: CASSLTGVGPSQYF
CDR3nt: TGCGCCAGCAGCTTGACGGGAGTGGGGCCATCGCAGTACTTC

v_gene: TRBV27
d_gene: NA
j_gene: TRBJ1-5
abundance: NA
CDR3aa: CASSDSLNQPQHF
CDR3nt: TGTGCCAGCAGTGACAGCCTGAATCAGCCCCAGCATTTT

v_gene: TRBV5-5
d_gene: NA
j_gene: TRBJ2-3
abundance: NA
CDR3aa: CASSITSTNTQYF
CDR3nt: TGTGCCAGCAGCATCACTAGCACGAATACGCAGTATTTT

v_gene: TRBV9
d_gene: TRBD2
j_gene: TRBJ2-7
abundance: NA
CDR3aa: CASSAQVAGGRVEQYF
CDR3nt: TGTGCCAGCAGCGCCCAAGTAGCGGGAGGGCGTGTCGAGCAGTACTTC

v_gene: TRBV27
d_gene: TRBD1
j_gene: TRBJ2-1
abundance: NA
CDR3aa: CASSWDRASNEQFF
CDR3nt: TGTGCCAGCAGTTGGGACAGGGCAAGCAATGAGCAGTTCTTC

v_gene: TRBV7-9
d_gene: TRBD1
j_gene: TRBJ1-3
abundance: once
CDR3aa: CASSSTGTAGNTIYF
CDR3nt: TGTGCCAGCAGCTCCACCGGGACAGCCGGAAACACCATATATTTT

v_gene: TRBV28
d_gene: NA
j_gene: TRBJ2-5
abundance: NA
CDR3aa: CASSLPGKETQYF
CDR3nt: TGTGCCAGCAGTTTACCGGGGAAAGAGACCCAGTACTTC

v_gene: TRBV27
d_gene: TRBD1
j_gene: TRBJ2-1
abundance: NA
CDR3aa: CASWTGPRNEQFF
CDR3nt: TGTGCCAGCTGGACAGGGCCCCGCAATGAGCAGTTCTTC

v_gene: TRBV4-1
d_gene: NA
j_gene: TRBJ1-5
abundance: NA
CDR3aa: CASSQDLLSNQPQHF
CDR3nt: TGCGCCAGCAGCCAAGACCTCCTGTCCAATCAGCCCCAGCATTTT

v_gene: TRBV19
d_gene: TRBD1
j_gene: TRBJ2-3
abundance: NA
CDR3aa: CASSTLDRGWTDTQYF
CDR3nt: TGTGCCAGTAGTACCCTGGACAGGGGTTGGACAGATACGCAGTATTTT

v_gene: TRBV28
d_gene: NA
j_gene: TRBJ2-7
abundance: once
CDR3aa: CASSLYGGYEQYF
CDR3nt: TGTGCCAGCAGTTTATATGGAGGGTACGAGCAGTACTTC